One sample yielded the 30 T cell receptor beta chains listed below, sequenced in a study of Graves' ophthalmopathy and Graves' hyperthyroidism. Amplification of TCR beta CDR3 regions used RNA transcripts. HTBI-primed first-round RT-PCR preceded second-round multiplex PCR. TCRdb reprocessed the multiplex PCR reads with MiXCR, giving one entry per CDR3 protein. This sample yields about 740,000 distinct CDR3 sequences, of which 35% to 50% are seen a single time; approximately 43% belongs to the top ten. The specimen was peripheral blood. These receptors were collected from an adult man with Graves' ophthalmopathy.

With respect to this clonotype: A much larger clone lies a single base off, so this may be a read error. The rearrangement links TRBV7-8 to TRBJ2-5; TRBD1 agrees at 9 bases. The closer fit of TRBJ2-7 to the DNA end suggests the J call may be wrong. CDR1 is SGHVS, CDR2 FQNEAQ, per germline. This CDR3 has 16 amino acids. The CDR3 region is CASSFQAGTGIYEQYF. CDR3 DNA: TGTGCCAGCAGCTTCCAAGCGGGGACAGGGATATACGAGCAGTACTTC.

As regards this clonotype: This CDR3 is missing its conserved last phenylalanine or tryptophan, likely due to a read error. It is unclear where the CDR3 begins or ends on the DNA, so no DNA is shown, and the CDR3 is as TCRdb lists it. CDR3 amino acids: CASSLVPLP. The chain links TRBV7-9 to TRBJ2-5; the D call TRBD1 from the table was never checked on the DNA. The germline CDR1 and CDR2 sequences are SEHNR and FQNEAQ (reference sequence). The CDR3 length is 9 residues, termini included.

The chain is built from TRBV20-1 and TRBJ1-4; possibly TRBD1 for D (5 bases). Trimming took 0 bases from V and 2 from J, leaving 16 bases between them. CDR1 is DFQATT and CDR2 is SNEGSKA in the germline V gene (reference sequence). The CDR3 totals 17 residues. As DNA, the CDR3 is TGCAGTGCTAGAGATGGGGGAACGACCACGACTAATGAAAAACTGTTTTTT. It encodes CSARDGGTTTTNEKLFF.

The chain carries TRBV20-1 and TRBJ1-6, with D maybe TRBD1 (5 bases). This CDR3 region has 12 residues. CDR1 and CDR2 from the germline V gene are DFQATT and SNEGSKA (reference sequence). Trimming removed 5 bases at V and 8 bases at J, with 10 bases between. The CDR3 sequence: CSALTGDSPLHF. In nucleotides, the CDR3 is TGCAGTGCTTTAACGGGGGATTCACCCCTCCACTTT.

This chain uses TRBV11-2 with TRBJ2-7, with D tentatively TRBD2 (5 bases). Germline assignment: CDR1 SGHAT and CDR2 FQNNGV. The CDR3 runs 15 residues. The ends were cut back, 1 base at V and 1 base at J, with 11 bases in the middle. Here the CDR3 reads CASSLAGSSSYEQYF. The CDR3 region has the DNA TGTGCCAGCAGCTTAGCGGGGAGTTCATCCTACGAGCAGTACTTC.

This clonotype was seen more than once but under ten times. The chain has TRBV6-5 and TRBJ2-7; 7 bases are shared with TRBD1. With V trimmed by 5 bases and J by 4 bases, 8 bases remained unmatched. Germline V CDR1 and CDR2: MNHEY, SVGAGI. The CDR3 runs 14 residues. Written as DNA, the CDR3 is TGTGCCAGCAGTGAGGAGACAGGGTCATACGAGCAGTACTTC. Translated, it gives CASSEETGSYEQYF.

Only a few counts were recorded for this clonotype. CDR3 residues: CASSEDPQVPNTGELFF. CDR3 nucleotides: TGCGCCAGCAGTGAGGACCCGCAGGTTCCGAACACCGGGGAGCTGTTTTTT. The chain employs TRBV10-1 and TRBJ2-2; D gene ambiguous. Between the trimmed V and J ends, which lost 2 bases and 0 bases, there was a span of 13 bases. The CDR3 loop spans 17 amino acids. The V gene's germline CDR1 is WNHNN and CDR2 SYGVQD (reference sequence).

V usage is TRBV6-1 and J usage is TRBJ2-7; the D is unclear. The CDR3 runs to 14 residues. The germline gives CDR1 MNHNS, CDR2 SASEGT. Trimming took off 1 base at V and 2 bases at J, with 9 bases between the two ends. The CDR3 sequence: CASSEGTDPYEQYF. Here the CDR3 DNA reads TGTGCCAGCAGTGAAGGGACGGACCCCTACGAGCAGTACTTC.

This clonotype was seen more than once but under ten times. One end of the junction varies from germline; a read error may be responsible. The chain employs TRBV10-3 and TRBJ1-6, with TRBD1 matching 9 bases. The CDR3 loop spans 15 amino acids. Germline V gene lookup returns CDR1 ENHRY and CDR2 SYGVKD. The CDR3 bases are TGTGCCAGCAGTGAATCGGGACAGGGTAATTCACCCCTCCACTTT. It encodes CASSESGQGNSPLHF.

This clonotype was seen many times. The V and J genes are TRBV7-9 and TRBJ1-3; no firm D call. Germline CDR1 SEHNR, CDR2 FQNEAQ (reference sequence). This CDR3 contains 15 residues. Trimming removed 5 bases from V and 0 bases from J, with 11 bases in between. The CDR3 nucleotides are TGTGCCAGCAGCCCTCAGCAACTCTCTGGAAACACCATATATTTT. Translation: CASSPQQLSGNTIYF.

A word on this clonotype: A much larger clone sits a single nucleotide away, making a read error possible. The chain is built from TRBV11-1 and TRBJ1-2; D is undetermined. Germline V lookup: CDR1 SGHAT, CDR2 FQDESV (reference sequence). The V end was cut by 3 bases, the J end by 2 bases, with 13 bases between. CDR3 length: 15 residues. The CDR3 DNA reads TGTGCCAGCAGCTTCTTGCCCAGTCGAAACTATGGCTACACCTTC. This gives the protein CASSFLPSRNYGYTF.

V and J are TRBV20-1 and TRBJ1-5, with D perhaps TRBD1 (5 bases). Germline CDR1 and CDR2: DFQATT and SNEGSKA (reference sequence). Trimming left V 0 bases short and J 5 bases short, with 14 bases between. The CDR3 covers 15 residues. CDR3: CSARDPGHNHQPQHF. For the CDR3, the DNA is TGCAGTGCTAGAGATCCCGGACATAACCATCAGCCCCAGCATTTT.

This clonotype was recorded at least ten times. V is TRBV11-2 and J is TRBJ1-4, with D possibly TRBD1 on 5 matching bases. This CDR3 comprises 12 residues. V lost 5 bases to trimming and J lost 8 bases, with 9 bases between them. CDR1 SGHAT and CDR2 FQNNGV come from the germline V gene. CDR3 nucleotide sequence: TGTGCCAGCAGCGGAAACAGGGAAAAACTGTTTTTT. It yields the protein CASSGNREKLFF.

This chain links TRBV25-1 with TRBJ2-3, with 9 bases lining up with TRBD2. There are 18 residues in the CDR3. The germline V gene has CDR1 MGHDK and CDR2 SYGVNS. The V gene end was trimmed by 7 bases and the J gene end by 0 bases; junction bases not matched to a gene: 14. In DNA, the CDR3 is TGTGCCAGCACCCACCCGGGCGGGGGGGTAGGAAGCACAGATACGCAGTATTTT. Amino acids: CASTHPGGGVGSTDTQYF.

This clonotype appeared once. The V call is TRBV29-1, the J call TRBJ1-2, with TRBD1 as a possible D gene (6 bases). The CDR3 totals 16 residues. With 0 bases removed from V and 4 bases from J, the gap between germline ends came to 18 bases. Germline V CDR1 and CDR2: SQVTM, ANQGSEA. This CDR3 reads CSVEDQPPGGGYGYTF. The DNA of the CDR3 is TGCAGCGTTGAAGATCAGCCCCCTGGGGGCGGCTATGGCTACACCTTC.

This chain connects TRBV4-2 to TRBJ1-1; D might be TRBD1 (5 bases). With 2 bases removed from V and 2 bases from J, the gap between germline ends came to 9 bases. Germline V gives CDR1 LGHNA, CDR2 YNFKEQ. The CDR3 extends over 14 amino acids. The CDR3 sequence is CASSQSTVNTEAFF. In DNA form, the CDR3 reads TGTGCCAGCAGCCAATCGACAGTAAACACTGAAGCTTTCTTT.

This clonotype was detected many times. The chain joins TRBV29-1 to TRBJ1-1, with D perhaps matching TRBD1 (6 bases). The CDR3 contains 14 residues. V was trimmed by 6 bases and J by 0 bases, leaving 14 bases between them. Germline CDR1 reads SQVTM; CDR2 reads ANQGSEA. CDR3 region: CSVLRDRMNTEAFF. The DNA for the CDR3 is TGCAGCGTCTTAAGAGACAGGATGAACACTGAAGCTTTCTTT.

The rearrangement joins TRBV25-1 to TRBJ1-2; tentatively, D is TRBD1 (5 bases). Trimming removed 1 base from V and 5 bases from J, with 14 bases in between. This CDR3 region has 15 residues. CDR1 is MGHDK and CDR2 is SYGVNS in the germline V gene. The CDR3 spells CASSESGIGGYGYTF. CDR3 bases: TGTGCCAGCAGTGAATCGGGGATTGGGGGGTATGGCTACACCTTC.

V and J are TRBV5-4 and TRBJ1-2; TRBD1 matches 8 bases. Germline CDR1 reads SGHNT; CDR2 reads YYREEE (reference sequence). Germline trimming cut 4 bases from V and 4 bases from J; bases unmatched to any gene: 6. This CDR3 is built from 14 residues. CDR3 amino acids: CASSPRTGPYGYTF. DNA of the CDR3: TGTGCCAGCAGCCCACGGACAGGGCCCTATGGCTACACCTTC.

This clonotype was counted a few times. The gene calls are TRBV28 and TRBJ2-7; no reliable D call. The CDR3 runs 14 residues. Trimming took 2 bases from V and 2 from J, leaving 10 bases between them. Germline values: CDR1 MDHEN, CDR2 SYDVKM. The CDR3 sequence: CASSLRVPTYEQYF. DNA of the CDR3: TGTGCCAGCAGTTTACGGGTCCCCACCTACGAGCAGTACTTC.

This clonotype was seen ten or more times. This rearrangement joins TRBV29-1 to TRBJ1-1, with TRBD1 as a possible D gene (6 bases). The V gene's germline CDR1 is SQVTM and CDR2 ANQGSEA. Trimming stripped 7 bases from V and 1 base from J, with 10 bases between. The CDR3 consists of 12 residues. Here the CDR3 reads CSGRGQNTEAFF. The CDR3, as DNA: TGCAGCGGAAGGGGACAGAACACTGAAGCTTTCTTT.

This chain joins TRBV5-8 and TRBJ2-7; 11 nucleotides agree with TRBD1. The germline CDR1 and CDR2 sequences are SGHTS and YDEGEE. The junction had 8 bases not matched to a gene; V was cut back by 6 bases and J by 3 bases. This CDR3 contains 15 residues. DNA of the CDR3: TGTGCCAGCAAGGAACCGGGACAGGGGGACTACGAGCAGTACTTC. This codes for CASKEPGQGDYEQYF.

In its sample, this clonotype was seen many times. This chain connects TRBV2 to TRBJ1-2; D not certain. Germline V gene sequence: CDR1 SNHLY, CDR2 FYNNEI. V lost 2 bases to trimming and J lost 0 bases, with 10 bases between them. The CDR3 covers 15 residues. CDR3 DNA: TGTGCCAGCAGTGAATCCGGCGGTTCTAACTATGGCTACACCTTC. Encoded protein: CASSESGGSNYGYTF.

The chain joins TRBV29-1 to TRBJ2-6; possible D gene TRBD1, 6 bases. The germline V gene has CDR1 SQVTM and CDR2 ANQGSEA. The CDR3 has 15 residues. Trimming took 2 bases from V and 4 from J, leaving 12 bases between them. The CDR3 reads CSVEPQGIGANVLTF. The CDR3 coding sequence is TGCAGCGTTGAACCTCAGGGGATAGGGGCCAACGTCCTGACTTTC.

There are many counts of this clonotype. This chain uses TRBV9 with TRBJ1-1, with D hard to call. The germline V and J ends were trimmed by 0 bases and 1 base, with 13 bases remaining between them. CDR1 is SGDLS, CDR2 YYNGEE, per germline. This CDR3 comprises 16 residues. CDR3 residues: CASSVEATTRNTEAFF. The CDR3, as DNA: TGTGCCAGCAGCGTAGAGGCGACCACGCGGAACACTGAAGCTTTCTTT.

CDR3 sequence reads: CASSQSGTGSSPLHF. The CDR3 region has the DNA TGTGCCAGCAGCCAATCCGGGACAGGGTCTTCACCCCTCCACTTT. The chain combines TRBV7-9 with TRBJ1-6, with TRBD1 matching over 9 bases. The CDR3 has 15 amino acids. CDR1 and CDR2 (germline): SEHNR, FQNEAQ (reference sequence). The trim removed 5 bases at V and 9 bases at J, leaving 8 bases unmatched.

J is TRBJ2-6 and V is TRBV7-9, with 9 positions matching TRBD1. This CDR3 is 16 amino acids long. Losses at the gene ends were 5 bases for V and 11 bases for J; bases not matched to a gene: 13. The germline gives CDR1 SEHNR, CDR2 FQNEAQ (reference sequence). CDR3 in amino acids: CASSPRTGAWSYVLTF. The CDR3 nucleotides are TGTGCCAGCAGCCCAAGGACAGGGGCATGGTCCTACGTCCTGACTTTC.

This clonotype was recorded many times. The CDR3 sequence: CASAFGSYNSPLHF. Here the CDR3 DNA reads TGTGCCAGCGCATTTGGCTCCTATAATTCACCCCTCCACTTT. The chain has TRBV7-9 and TRBJ1-6; D gene uncertain. The length of the CDR3 is 14 residues. The germline gives CDR1 SEHNR, CDR2 FQNEAQ (reference sequence). Trimming took off 8 bases at V and 0 bases at J, with 8 bases between the two ends.

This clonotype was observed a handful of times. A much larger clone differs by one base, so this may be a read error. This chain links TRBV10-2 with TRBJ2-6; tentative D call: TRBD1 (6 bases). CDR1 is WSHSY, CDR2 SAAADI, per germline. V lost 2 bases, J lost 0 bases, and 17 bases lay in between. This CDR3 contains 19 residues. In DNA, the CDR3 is TGCGCCAGCAGTGAGCCGCCCGGGACACCTTTCTCTGGGGCCAACGTCCTGACTTTC. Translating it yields CASSEPPGTPFSGANVLTF.

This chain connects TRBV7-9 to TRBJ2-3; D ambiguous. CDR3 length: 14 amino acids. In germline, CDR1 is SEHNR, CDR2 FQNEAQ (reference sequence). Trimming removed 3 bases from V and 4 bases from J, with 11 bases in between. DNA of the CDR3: TGTGCCAGCAGCTTGGTGAGCGCCCCAGATACGCAGTATTTT. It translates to CASSLVSAPDTQYF. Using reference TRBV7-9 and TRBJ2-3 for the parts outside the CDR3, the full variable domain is DTGVSQNPRHKITKRGQNVTFRCDPISEHNRLYWYRQTLGQGPEFLTYFQNEAQLEKSRLLSDRFSAERPKGSFSTLEIQRTEQGDSAMYLCASSLVSAPDTQYFGPGTRLTVL.